The 14 T cell receptor beta chains presented below share a single source sample, sequenced in a study of CD8 T cells in Susac syndrome. RNA, at about 0.45 to 1 ug, was reverse transcribed with random hexamers. TCRdb analysed the immunoSEQ multiplex PCR reads with MiXCR anew, one entry per CDR3 protein. The sample holds 150,000 to 200,000 distinct CDR3 sequences; 90% to 95% are singletons and the top ten take over 0.12%. Material: CD4+ T cells from PBMCs. Source of these receptors: a human donor in good health.

This chain uses TRBV6-5 with TRBJ2-2, with 7 bases lining up with TRBD2. CDR1 and CDR2 from the germline V gene are MNHEY and SVGAGI. The CDR3 sequence is 14 residues long. The ends lost 6 bases at V and 4 bases at J; junction bases unmatched: 5. The CDR3 reads CASREGGATGELFF. The CDR3 coding sequence is TGTGCCAGCAGGGAGGGAGGGGCCACCGGGGAGCTGTTTTTT.

The V and J genes are TRBV24-1 and TRBJ2-2, with D perhaps matching TRBD1 (6 bases). In germline, CDR1 is KGHDR, CDR2 SFDVKD. The V end was cut by 2 bases, the J end by 0 bases, with 12 bases between. The CDR3 runs 17 residues. The CDR3 here is CATSDSQGLSNTGELFF. The CDR3 region has the DNA TGTGCCACCAGTGATTCACAGGGTCTGTCGAACACCGGGGAGCTGTTTTTT.

The V gene is TRBV24-1, the J gene TRBJ2-7, with D perhaps TRBD2 (6 bases). There are 14 residues in the CDR3. Trimming removed 3 bases from V and 6 bases from J, with 14 bases in between. Germline CDR1 and CDR2: KGHDR and SFDVKD. In nucleotides, the CDR3 is TGTGCCACCAGTGATGGTGGACTAATCTGCGAGCAGTACTTC. It yields the protein CATSDGGLICEQYF.

CDR3 in amino acids: CSVGGTANQPQHF. CDR3 sequence (DNA): TGCAGCGTTGGGGGGACAGCTAATCAGCCCCAGCATTTT. This rearrangement joins TRBV29-1 to TRBJ1-5; 7 bases are a match to TRBD1. The CDR3 loop spans 13 amino acids. The germline V gene encodes CDR1 SQVTM and CDR2 ANQGSEA. V lost 4 bases and J lost 4; bases outside the gene matches: 4.

The genes are TRBV5-4 and TRBJ2-5; 7 bases line up with TRBD1. Germline CDR1 SGHNT, CDR2 YYREEE (reference sequence). V trimming: 4 bases; J trimming: 4 bases; junction bases outside the gene matches: 4. CDR3 size: 13 residues. CDR3 in amino acids: CASSPDRAETQYF. For the CDR3, the DNA is TGTGCCAGCAGCCCAGACAGGGCAGAGACCCAGTACTTC.

This chain uses TRBV7-9 with TRBJ1-4; 7 nucleotides line up with TRBD1. J lost 5 bases, V lost 3 bases, and 9 bases had no gene match. CDR1 is SEHNR and CDR2 is FQNEAQ in the germline V gene (reference sequence). This CDR3 has 16 residues. The CDR3 protein is CASSFGGVTGNEKLFF. The CDR3 DNA is TGTGCCAGCAGCTTCGGCGGTGTGACAGGGAATGAAAAACTGTTTTTT.

The chain combines TRBV20-1 with TRBJ2-5; no firm D call. CDR3 length: 16 residues. Trimming stripped 1 base from V and 2 bases from J, with 17 bases between. Germline-derived CDR1 and CDR2 are DFQATT and SNEGSKA (reference sequence). The CDR3 reads CSARGTISPLQETQYF. In nucleotides, the CDR3 is TGCAGTGCTAGAGGCACTATCTCTCCCCTACAAGAGACCCAGTACTTC.

The chain employs TRBV12-3 or TRBV12-4 and TRBJ1-2; 7 bases map to TRBD1. V lost 8 bases, J lost 2 bases, and 5 bases stayed unmatched. This CDR3 spans 13 amino acids. This CDR3 is CASSRDSNYGYTF. DNA of the CDR3: TGTGCCAGCTCCCGGGACAGCAACTATGGCTACACCTTC.

The V gene is TRBV7-9, the J gene TRBJ2-5; the D gene could be TRBD1 or TRBD2 (5 bases each). Trimming stripped 9 bases from V and 2 bases from J, with 7 bases between. The CDR3 contains 11 residues. Germline assignment: CDR1 SEHNR and CDR2 FQNEAQ (reference sequence). CDR3 protein: CASEGQETQYF. CDR3 in DNA: TGTGCCAGTGAGGGGCAAGAGACCCAGTACTTC.

In this sample, this clonotype turned up once. This chain links TRBV6-6 with TRBJ2-3; 7 bases match TRBD1. V lost 0 bases, J lost 12 bases, and 15 bases stayed unmatched. Per the germline V gene, CDR1 is MNHNY and CDR2 is SVGAGI (reference sequence). The CDR3 runs to 16 residues. CDR3 amino acids: CASSYSASGQTATQYF. The DNA of the CDR3 is TGTGCCAGCAGTTACTCCGCCTCGGGACAGACCGCGACCCAGTATTTT.

The rearrangement uses TRBV5-1 and TRBJ2-3, with D unclear. The V end was cut by 0 bases, the J end by 8 bases, with 10 bases between. This CDR3 has 13 amino acids. Per the germline V gene, CDR1 is SGHRS and CDR2 is YFSETQ. CDR3 amino acids: CASSLESPSTQYF. The CDR3 DNA reads as TGCGCCAGCAGCTTGGAAAGCCCAAGTACGCAGTATTTT.

The chain combines TRBV24-1 with TRBJ2-1, with 7 bases aligning to TRBD1. Germline trimming cut 3 bases from V and 5 bases from J; bases unmatched to any gene: 6. The CDR3 is 15 amino acids. Germline loops: CDR1 KGHDR, CDR2 SFDVKD. In DNA form, the CDR3 reads TGTGCCACCAGTGATATGACAGGGTCCAACAATGAGCAGTTCTTC. It translates to CATSDMTGSNNEQFF.

CDR3 nucleotides: TGTGCCAGCGCGTGGGGGGCTGAGAAAGAGACCCAGTACTTC. It codes for CASAWGAEKETQYF. The chain couples TRBV12-3 or TRBV12-4 to TRBJ2-5; D is perhaps TRBD1 or TRBD2 (6 bases each). Trimming took 8 bases from V and 3 from J, leaving 16 bases between them. The CDR3 extends over 14 amino acids.

V and J are TRBV4-3 and TRBJ2-1, with D tentatively TRBD1 (6 bases). Germline V gene data show CDR1 as LGHNA and CDR2 as YSLEER. V was trimmed by 4 bases and J by 3 bases, leaving 10 bases between them. This CDR3 is built from 14 residues. This chain's CDR3 is CASSRGPLYNEQFF. DNA for the CDR3: TGCGCCAGCAGCCGGGGGCCCCTCTACAATGAGCAGTTCTTC.